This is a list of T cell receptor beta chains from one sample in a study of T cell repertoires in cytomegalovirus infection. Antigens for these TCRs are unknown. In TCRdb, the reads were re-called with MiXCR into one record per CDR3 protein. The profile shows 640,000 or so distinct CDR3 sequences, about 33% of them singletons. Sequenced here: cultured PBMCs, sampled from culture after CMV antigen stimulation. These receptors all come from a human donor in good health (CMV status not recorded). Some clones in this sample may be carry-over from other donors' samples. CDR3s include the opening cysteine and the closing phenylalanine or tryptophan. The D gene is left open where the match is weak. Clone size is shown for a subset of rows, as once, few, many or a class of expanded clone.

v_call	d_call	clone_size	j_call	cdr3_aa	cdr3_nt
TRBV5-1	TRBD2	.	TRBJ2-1	CASSPRGSGGGNEQFF	TGCGCCAGCAGCCCACGAGGTAGCGGGGGGGGCAATGAGCAGTTCTTC
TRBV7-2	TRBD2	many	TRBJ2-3	CASSLRGGRRLAGYTDTQYF	TGTGCCAGCAGCCTTAGAGGGGGCAGGAGACTAGCGGGATACACAGATACGCAGTATTTT
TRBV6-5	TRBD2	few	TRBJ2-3	CASSYSNPSGGSTQYF	TGTGCCAGCAGTTACTCGAATCCTAGCGGGGGTAGTACGCAGTATTTT
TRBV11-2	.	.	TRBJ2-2	CATAGRGNTGELFF	TGTGCCACCGCCGGCCGGGGGAACACCGGGGAGCTGTTTTTT
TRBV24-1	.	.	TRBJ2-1	CATSDPRWGYRNEQFF	TGTGCCACCAGTGACCCGAGGTGGGGGTATCGCAATGAGCAGTTCTTC
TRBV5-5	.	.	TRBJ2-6	CASSSRITMTNVLTF	TGTGCCAGCAGCTCCCGCATCACAATGACCAACGTCCTGACTTTC
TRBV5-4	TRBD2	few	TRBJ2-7	CASSLGAGGGTYEQYF	TGTGCCAGCAGCTTGGGGGCTGGCGGGGGGACCTACGAGCAGTACTTC
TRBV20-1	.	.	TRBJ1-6	CSARVGDSPLHF	TGCAGTGCTAGGGTAGGGGATTCACCCCTCCACTTT
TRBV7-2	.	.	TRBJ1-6	CASSPRPGGSPLHF	TGTGCCAGCAGCCCTAGACCGGGAGGTTCACCCCTCCACTTT
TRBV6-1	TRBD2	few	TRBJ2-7	CASEFSGGEYEQYF	TGTGCCAGCGAATTCAGCGGGGGGGAGTACGAGCAGTACTTC
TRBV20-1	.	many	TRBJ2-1	CSARVPGVKGGEQFF	TGCAGTGCTAGAGTTCCCGGAGTAAAAGGGGGTGAGCAGTTCTTC